This T cell receptor (beta chain) was documented in a study of T cell changes during pregnancy in multiple sclerosis. With 3 bases clipped from V and 0 bases from J, the junction kept 0 bases outside the gene matches. In germline, CDR1 is SGHNT, CDR2 YYREEE (reference sequence). The CDR3 totals 14 residues. Profiled with immunoSEQ multiplex PCR; TCRdb holds only in-frame clones, not every one. The profile shows about 120,000 clones, under 95% of them singletons. The rearrangement links TRBV5-4 to TRBJ1-1, with 9 bases matching TRBD1. Sequenced here: peripheral blood, sampled before pregnancy. This receptor was identified in a female donor with multiple sclerosis, enrolled in a pregnancy study. The CDR3 sequence: CASSWDRVNTEAFF. For the CDR3, the DNA is TGTGCCAGCAGCTGGGACAGGGTGAACACTGAAGCTTTCTTT.